These 6 T cell receptor beta chains were all obtained from the same sample, sequenced in a study of technical replicates of blood from several donors. Data came from immunoSEQ multiplex PCR; TCRdb stores just in-frame clones and leaves some out. The sample carries approximately 50,000 clones, roughly 94% recorded once. The sample comprised T cells isolated from PBMCs. The source of these receptors is a human donor in good health.

J is TRBJ2-5 and V is TRBV5-1; 13 bases are shared with TRBD2. Looked up from germline, CDR1 is SGHRS and CDR2 is YFSETQ. CDR3 length: 15 residues. The ends lost 2 bases at V and 4 bases at J; junction bases unmatched: 2. CDR3 region: CASSFGLAGAETQYF. The CDR3 DNA follows: TGCGCCAGCAGCTTCGGACTAGCGGGAGCAGAGACCCAGTACTTC.

V is TRBV7-3 and J is TRBJ2-5, with D perhaps matching TRBD2 (5 bases). CDR3 length: 13 amino acids. With 5 bases removed from V and 5 bases from J, the gap between germline ends came to 12 bases. Germline CDR1 reads SGHTA; CDR2 reads FQGTGA. The CDR3: CASSTRTGETQYF. The CDR3 region has the DNA TGTGCCAGCAGCACTCGGACTGGGGAGACCCAGTACTTC.

The chain links TRBV5-1 to TRBJ1-2; D perhaps matches TRBD1 (5 bases). The length of the CDR3 is 11 residues. Germline loops: CDR1 SGHRS, CDR2 YFSETQ. V was shortened by 2 bases and J by 10 bases, with 9 bases between the two germline ends. The CDR3 reads CASSFDSDYTF. In nucleotides, the CDR3 is TGCGCCAGCAGCTTCGACAGTGACTACACCTTC.

The chain carries TRBV9 and TRBJ2-1; a possible D gene is TRBD2 (6 bases). The CDR3 contains 15 residues. Germline V gene data show CDR1 as SGDLS and CDR2 as YYNGEE. V dropped 0 bases and J dropped 3 bases, with 10 bases sitting between them. For the CDR3, the DNA is TGTGCCAGCAGCGTAGGGCGGGGATACTACAATGAGCAGTTCTTC. Residues: CASSVGRGYYNEQFF.

The CDR3 reads CASSPTGWGRQETQYF. The CDR3 DNA reads TGTGCCAGCAGCCCGACAGGGTGGGGCCGTCAAGAGACCCAGTACTTC. The J gene is TRBJ2-5, the V gene TRBV11-3; TRBD1 agrees at 7 bases. V was clipped by 5 bases and J by 2 bases; unmatched bases: 11. The CDR3 runs 16 residues. The germline V gene encodes CDR1 SGHNT and CDR2 YENEEA.

This clone occurred once. The rearrangement links TRBV6-6 to TRBJ1-6; TRBD1 aligns across 7 bases. In germline, CDR1 is MNHNY, CDR2 SVGAGI (reference sequence). Losses at the gene ends were 5 bases for V and 8 bases for J; bases not matched to a gene: 9. The CDR3 totals 15 residues. This CDR3 reads CASSDLTGFDSPLHF. The CDR3 DNA is TGTGCCAGCAGTGATCTGACAGGGTTCGATTCACCCCTCCACTTT.